What follows are 16 T cell receptor beta chains derived from one specimen sequenced in a study of PD-1 blockade in classical Hodgkin lymphoma (dated by TCRdb to 2018 to 2021). Library generation was performed with the immunoSEQ multiplex PCR assay. The source is immuneACCESS, and TCRdb retained only in-frame sequences with V and J called. Part of the clones is not carried over; for the studies checked, unresolved V genes explain less than half of this, and the remainder is unexplained. For this sample there are 15,000 or so clones; around four fifths appear just once. The ten largest clonotypes hold 1% of the sample. The sample's time point label, in plain terms: cycle 1 day 1 (C1D1), immediately before nivolumab initiation. Every trial patient had relapsed after autologous stem cell transplantation, and cohorts A, B and C differed in prior brentuximab vedotin exposure. A Miltenyi CD4+ T cell isolation kit was used for magnetic negative selection to purify CD4+ T cells from thawed PBMCs.

This specimen consisted of CD4+ T cells from blood, obtained at baseline. Source of these receptors: a human donor with classical Hodgkin lymphoma.

The gene calls are TRBV19 and TRBJ2-3; D might be TRBD2 (6 bases). The CDR3 totals 16 residues. CDR1 and CDR2 from the germline V gene are LNHDA and SQIVND (reference sequence). Deletions cut 6 bases from V and 4 bases from J, with 20 bases between. CDR3 region: CASSRDFAMIADTQYF. The CDR3 bases are TGTGCCAGTAGCAGGGACTTTGCAATGATTGCAGATACGCAGTATTTT.

The chain combines TRBV30 with TRBJ2-7; D gene uncertain. The CDR3 runs 13 residues. Trimming removed 4 bases from V and 0 bases from J, with 10 bases in between. Germline V gives CDR1 GTSNPN, CDR2 SVGIG (reference sequence). In DNA form, the CDR3 reads TGTGCCTGGACCCTCGGGCCCTCCTACGAGCAGTACTTC. Its protein is CAWTLGPSYEQYF. Full variable domain (outside the CDR3, taken from reference TRBV30 and TRBJ2-7): SQTIHQWPATLVQPVGSPLSLECTVEGTSNPNLYWYRQAAGRGLQLLFYSVGIGQISSEVPQNLSASRPQDRQFILSSKKLLLSDSGFYLCAWTLGPSYEQYFGPGTRLTVT.

This chain connects TRBV15 to TRBJ2-7; 7 bases fit TRBD2. V gave up 0 bases and J gave up 5 bases; unmatched junction bases: 10. Germline V CDR1 and CDR2: LNHNV, YYDKDF (reference sequence). The CDR3 loop spans 16 amino acids. The DNA of the CDR3 is TGTGCCACCAGCAGAGATTGGGGGAGGGCCTTCGACGAGCAGTACTTC. As protein: CATSRDWGRAFDEQYF.

The chain recombines TRBV10-3 with TRBJ2-7; 9 bases match TRBD1. With V trimmed by 7 bases and J by 1 base, 5 bases remained unmatched. This CDR3 comprises 14 residues. From germline, CDR1 is ENHRY and CDR2 SYGVKD. The CDR3 nucleotides read TGTGCCATCACTCCGGACAGGGGTTCCTACGAGCAGTACTTC. It yields the protein CAITPDRGSYEQYF.

This rearrangement joins TRBV28 to TRBJ2-3, with 10 nucleotides matching TRBD2. V lost 3 bases, J lost 1 base, and 4 bases stayed unmatched. The CDR3 runs 16 residues. Germline assignment: CDR1 MDHEN and CDR2 SYDVKM. CDR3 nucleotide sequence: TGTGCCAGCAGTTTCCTTGGACTAGCGGGCACAGATACGCAGTATTTT. It specifies CASSFLGLAGTDTQYF.

V is TRBV9 and J is TRBJ2-7; D may be TRBD2 (7 bases). The CDR3 covers 13 residues. Germline CDR1 reads SGDLS; CDR2 reads YYNGEE. The V and J ends lost 7 bases and 1 base respectively, with 12 bases between them. In DNA, the CDR3 is TGTGCCAGCTCCCGGGGGGCGTCCTACGAGCAGTACTTC. Its translation: CASSRGASYEQYF.

The count of this clone is one. V and J are TRBV30 and TRBJ2-3; 7 bases match TRBD2. Trimming cost V 2 bases and J 6 bases; bases outside gene matches: 8. The CDR3 sequence is 14 residues long. The germline V gene has CDR1 GTSNPN and CDR2 SVGIG (reference sequence). CDR3 loop: CAWSRLAPRDTQYF. CDR3 DNA sequence: TGTGCCTGGAGTAGACTAGCACCTCGGGATACGCAGTATTTT.

The V call is TRBV11-2, the J call TRBJ2-7; 7 bases are shared with TRBD1. The V gene end was trimmed by 5 bases and the J gene end by 6 bases; junction bases not matched to a gene: 4. The CDR3 extends over 12 amino acids. Germline lookup yields CDR1 SGHAT and CDR2 FQNNGV. The CDR3 DNA reads as TGTGCCAGCAGCCGGGACAGTCTCGAGCAGTACTTC. This gives the protein CASSRDSLEQYF.

V usage is TRBV30 and J usage is TRBJ2-7, with 11 positions matching TRBD1. CDR3 length: 13 amino acids. V lost 1 base and J lost 5; bases outside the gene matches: 1. Germline V gene data show CDR1 as GTSNPN and CDR2 as SVGIG (reference sequence). CDR3 nucleotide sequence: TGTGCCTGGAGTGGGACAGGGGGCAACGAGCAGTACTTC. Encoded protein: CAWSGTGGNEQYF.

CDR3 DNA: TGTGCCAGCAGTGAATTAAGGACAGGGGGAGAGACCCAGTACTTC. Translation: CASSELRTGGETQYF. The J gene is TRBJ2-5, the V gene TRBV2, with 10 bases that match TRBD1. This CDR3 has 15 residues. CDR1 and CDR2 (germline): SNHLY, FYNNEI. With 2 bases clipped from V and 4 bases from J, the junction kept 4 bases outside the gene matches.

The J gene is TRBJ2-5, the V gene TRBV6-6; tentatively, D is TRBD2 (5 bases). Per germline, CDR1 MNHNY and CDR2 SVGAGI (reference sequence). This CDR3 is built from 16 residues. V was cut by 4 bases and J by 5 bases, with 20 bases left in between. The CDR3 sequence is CASSSSAGIGVETQYF. The DNA for the CDR3 is TGTGCCAGCAGTTCGTCCGCCGGGATCGGGGTGGAGACCCAGTACTTC.

This chain joins TRBV11-2 and TRBJ2-3; D might be TRBD1 (5 bases). CDR1 is SGHAT, CDR2 FQNNGV, per germline. This CDR3 spans 14 amino acids. Trimming removed 2 bases from V and 2 bases from J, with 8 bases in between. The CDR3 DNA reads TGTGCCAGCAGCTTAACAGGTTTCACAGATACGCAGTATTTT. Amino acid sequence: CASSLTGFTDTQYF.

The chain carries TRBV15 and TRBJ1-5; 8 bases fit TRBD1. This CDR3 comprises 15 residues. CDR1 LNHNV and CDR2 YYDKDF come from the germline V gene (reference sequence). V shed 4 bases and J 4 bases; nucleotides not matched to a gene: 6. The CDR3 bases are TGTGCCACCAGCACAGGACAGGGCGGAAATCAGCCCCAGCATTTT. Protein: CATSTGQGGNQPQHF.

The V and J genes are TRBV4-2 and TRBJ2-7; 8 bases line up with TRBD2. This CDR3 contains 15 residues. J lost 2 bases, V lost 6 bases, and 9 bases had no gene match. CDR1 and CDR2 (germline): LGHNA, YNFKEQ. CDR3 sequence reads: CASSRGLAETYEQYF. In DNA, the CDR3 is TGTGCCAGCAGTCGCGGACTAGCAGAAACCTACGAGCAGTACTTC.

The chain is built from TRBV18 and TRBJ1-1, with 9 bases lining up with TRBD1. Trimming took 4 bases from V and 5 from J; bases not matched to a gene: 20. CDR3 length equals 19 residues. In germline, CDR1 is KGHSH, CDR2 LQKENI. CDR3 sequence: CASSRFPTGTGGAGTEAFF. The CDR3 DNA follows: TGTGCCAGCTCACGATTCCCCACGGGCACAGGGGGCGCAGGGACTGAAGCTTTCTTT.

This clone came up once. V and J are TRBV5-5 and TRBJ2-7; perhaps TRBD1 as D (5 bases). V lost 3 bases and J lost 1, with 23 bases in between. CDR1 and CDR2 (germline): SGHKS, YYEKEE (reference sequence). This CDR3 contains 18 residues. Written as DNA, the CDR3 is TGTGCCAGCAGCTACCGACAGAACCCATCTACCATATCCTACGAGCAGTACTTC. It yields the protein CASSYRQNPSTISYEQYF.